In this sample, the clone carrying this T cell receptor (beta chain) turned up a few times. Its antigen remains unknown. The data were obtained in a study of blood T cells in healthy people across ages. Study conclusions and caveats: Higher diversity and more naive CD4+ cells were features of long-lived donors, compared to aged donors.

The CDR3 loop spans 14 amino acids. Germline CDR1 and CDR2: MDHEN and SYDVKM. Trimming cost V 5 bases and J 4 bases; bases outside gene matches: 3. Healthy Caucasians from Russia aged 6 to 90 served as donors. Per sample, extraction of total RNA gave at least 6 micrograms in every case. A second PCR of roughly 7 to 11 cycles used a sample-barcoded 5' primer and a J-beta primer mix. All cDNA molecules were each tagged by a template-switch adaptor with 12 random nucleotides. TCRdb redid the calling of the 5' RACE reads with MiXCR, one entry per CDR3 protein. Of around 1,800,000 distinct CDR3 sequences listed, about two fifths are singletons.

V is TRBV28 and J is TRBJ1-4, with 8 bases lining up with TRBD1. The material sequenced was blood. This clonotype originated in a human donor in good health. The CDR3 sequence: CASSDRGINEKLFF. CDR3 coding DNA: TGTGCCAGCAGTGACAGGGGAATTAATGAAAAACTGTTTTTT.